This T cell receptor beta chain came from a study of pediatric ulcerative colitis. Study-wide points: Acute severe colitis showed lower rectal diversity from clonal expansions.

Rectal tissue came from one to two pinch biopsies taken at colonoscopy. The diagnostic colonoscopy in ulcerative colitis patients preceded any immunosuppressive treatment. The CDR3 runs to 18 residues. V was clipped by 5 bases and J by 2 bases; unmatched bases: 14. CDR1 LNHDA and CDR2 SQIVND come from the germline V gene (reference sequence). Some clones are missing from TCRdb's copy, which holds only in-frame ones; the method was immunoSEQ multiplex PCR. The repertoire includes about 34,000 clones, roughly 70% of them detected once, and roughly 8.6% sits in the top ten. The table lists this clone with a few counts. Its antigen remains unknown.

This sequence originates from a boy aged 5-17 years with severe ulcerative colitis. The V call is TRBV19, the J call TRBJ1-5, with 8 bases matching TRBD1. The sequencing input was gut tissue. The CDR3 bases are TGTGCCAGTAGTCACGACAGGGGAGTGATTTTTGGCAATCAGCCCCAGCATTTT. This sequence encodes CASSHDRGVIFGNQPQHF.